The TCR beta chain under discussion was sequenced for a study of technical replicates of blood from a handful of donors. Produced via immunoSEQ multiplex PCR; TCRdb's table is partial and in-frame only. The sample lists under 95,000 clones, just under 95% seen once, with approximately 0.27% in the top ten. Trimming removed 6 bases from V and 3 bases from J; junction bases left unmatched: 6. The CDR3 has 14 amino acids. Germline V gives CDR1 MNHEY, CDR2 SMNVEV (reference sequence). The sequence was obtained from a human donor in good health. The chain recombines TRBV27 with TRBJ2-7, with 9 bases fitting TRBD1. The sequenced material came from T cells isolated from PBMCs. CDR3 protein: CASSLGQGGYEQYF. In DNA, the CDR3 is TGTGCCAGCAGCTTGGGACAGGGAGGCTACGAGCAGTACTTC.